The T cell receptor beta chain described here comes from a study of T cells after yellow fever vaccination (dated by TCRdb to between 2018 and 2020). Study-level background: The SMART-Seq v4 Ultra Low Input RNA kit was used to prepare libraries from fractions with low cell numbers. To track T-cell clones before and after primary and booster YFV17D yellow fever vaccination, bulk TCR alpha and beta repertoires were sequenced longitudinally. Two healthy male donors made up the cohort, one aged 18 to 30 years and the other aged 30 to 40 years. Blood samples were taken at several timepoints before and after primary and secondary immunization, and bulk PBMC replicates and cell subsets were isolated. General conclusions and limits of the study: Because the study included only a couple of donors, the extent to which the findings can be generalized is limited. Compared with the primary T-cell response, the secondary T-cell response was weaker but faster, peaking on day 5 rather than day 15. Most clones expanded after primary vaccination (approximately 95% of CD4 and over 80% of CD8) were re-detected after the booster, suggesting that broad memory maintenance occurred. Computational filtering was needed because FACS-sorted repertoires could contain abundant contaminating clonotypes from the bulk population. A small share of clonotypes was detected in both CD4 and CD8 compartments, with the overlap likely arising from convergent recombination.

Taken from the germline V gene, the CDR1 and CDR2 loops are LGHNA and YNFKEQ. The CDR3 runs 13 residues from the cysteine to the phenylalanine. The sequence is cut down to CDR3 DNA, 39 bases in frame from base 1. Cut back by 0 bases and 3 bases, the V and J ends lie 6 bases apart. TCR cDNA was synthesized by 5'RACE template switching, which introduced a universal primer site and unique molecular identifiers. Priming for cDNA synthesis came from both the TCR alpha and TCR beta constant segments. Two PCR steps were used to amplify libraries, with sample barcodes and sequencing adapters being added in the second step. Sequencing of libraries was done on Illumina HiSeq 2500 (2x100 bp) or NovaSeq (2x150 bp). From the authors' description of their analysis: Reads were demultiplexed and collapsed into UMI consensus sequences with MIGEC, and V(D)J alignment was performed with MiXCR. Vaccine-responding clonotypes were identified with edgeR using replicate PBMC samples, with FDR below 0.01 and a log2 fold change above 5 up to day 15 being required. Bulk clonotypes were assigned CD4 or CD8 identity according to which sequenced CD4 or CD8 repertoire held them at higher abundance. The public reads were quality trimmed at Q25 with fastp and then assembled into clones with MiXCR by TCRdb, keeping productive beta chains. Identical CDR3 proteins give one entry, which carries the most common genes and DNA. These V and J calls rely on TCRdb rather than the paper's analysis. The sample records more than 65,000 distinct CDR3 sequences, around 7.8% of which are singletons. Around 28% of the sample belongs to the ten largest clones.

Explained via the paper, the treatment or condition label denotes: live attenuated yellow fever vaccine strain. PBMCs were isolated from peripheral blood using a standard Ficoll-Paque protocol. Dynabeads CD4 and CD8 positive selection kits were used to isolate the CD4 and CD8 T-cell fractions. RNA was extracted with TriZol from bulk PBMCs, CD4 and CD8 fractions, and dextramer-positive and dextramer-negative fractions. This clonotype was seen ten or more times. What this receptor recognizes is not known. No base qualities exist here, and no much larger clone lies one base off it. This sequence was found in a man aged 18 to 30 who received the YFV17D yellow fever vaccine. The source was CD8+ T cells sorted from PBMCs, collected approximately 11 days after the first yellow fever vaccination. This sequence uses TRBV4-2 and TRBJ2-7; TRBD2 is a possible D gene, resting on 6 matching bases. The base sequence is TGTGCCAGCAGCCAAGAGGGACTCTACGAGCAGTACTTC. This gives the protein CASSQEGLYEQYF.